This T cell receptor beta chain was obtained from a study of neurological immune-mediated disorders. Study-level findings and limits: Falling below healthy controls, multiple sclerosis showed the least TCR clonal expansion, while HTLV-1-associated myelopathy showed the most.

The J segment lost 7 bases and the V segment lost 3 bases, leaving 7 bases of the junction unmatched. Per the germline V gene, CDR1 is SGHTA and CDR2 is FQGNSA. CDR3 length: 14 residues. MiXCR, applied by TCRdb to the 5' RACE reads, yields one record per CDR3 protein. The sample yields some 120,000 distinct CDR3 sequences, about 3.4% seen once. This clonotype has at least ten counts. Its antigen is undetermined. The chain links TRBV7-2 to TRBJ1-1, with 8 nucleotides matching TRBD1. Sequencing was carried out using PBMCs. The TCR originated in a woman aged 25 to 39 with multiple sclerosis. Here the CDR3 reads CASSFGQGASEAFF. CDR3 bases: TGTGCCAGCAGCTTCGGGCAGGGGGCGAGTGAAGCTTTCTTT.